This TCR beta chain was sequenced for a study of CD8 T cells in Susac syndrome. Reverse transcription used roughly 0.45 to 1 ug RNA and random hexamers. MiXCR was run by TCRdb on the immunoSEQ multiplex PCR reads, yielding one entry per CDR3 protein. The sample has roughly 170,000 distinct CDR3 sequences; 90% to 95% are singletons. The origin of this receptor is a human donor with multiple sclerosis. The sequenced sample consisted of CD4+ T cells from PBMCs.

For the CDR3, the DNA is TGTGCCAGCAGTTCAGGGGGAAGGTACGAGCAGTACTTC. Protein sequence: CASSSGGRYEQYF. The rearrangement links TRBV12-3 or TRBV12-4 to TRBJ2-7; the match to TRBD1 covers 7 bases. The J segment lost 4 bases and the V segment lost 4 bases, leaving 4 bases of the junction unmatched. The CDR3 extends over 13 amino acids.